These T cell receptor beta chains were read from a single sample in a study of T cell responses to AZD1222 COVID-19 vaccine. The protocol was immunoSEQ multiplex PCR, while the TCRdb copy is restricted to in-frame clones and leaves out a portion. The sample consists of about 82,000 clones, 83% of them appearing once. The material was peripheral blood, obtained 28 days after the second AZD1222 dose. These receptors were taken from an adult who received the AZD1222 COVID-19 vaccine. Both conserved end residues are part of each CDR3. D genes are given only for firm matches. Size is stated for part of the rows, as once, few or many counts, or as a class when the clone is expanded.

abundance | j_gene | d_gene | v_gene | CDR3aa | CDR3nt
. | TRBJ2-1 | . | TRBV7-3 | CASGLSSYNEQFF | TGTGCCAGCGGACTGAGCTCCTACAATGAGCAGTTCTTC
. | TRBJ2-3 | . | TRBV11-2 | CASIKQGADTQYF | TGTGCCAGCATCAAACAGGGCGCGGATACGCAGTATTTT
once | TRBJ2-3 | . | TRBV7-9 | CASSPTGLTDTQYF | TGTGCCAGCAGCCCAACAGGGTTGACAGATACGCAGTATTTT
. | TRBJ2-7 | . | TRBV3-1/TRBV3-2 | CASSQSGEEQYF | TGTGCCAGCAGCCAATCAGGAGAGGAGCAGTACTTC
. | TRBJ1-2 | TRBD1 | TRBV6-2/TRBV6-3 | CASSRQGTGFGYTF | TGTGCCAGCAGCCGACAGGGGACCGGGTTCGGCTACACCTTC
. | TRBJ1-2 | . | TRBV28 | CASRGLRDGYTF | TGTGCCAGCAGGGGACTCAGGGATGGCTACACCTTC
. | TRBJ2-7 | . | TRBV2 | CARGTGLTYEQYF | TGTGCCAGGGGGACGGGTCTTACCTACGAGCAGTACTTC
. | TRBJ1-1 | . | TRBV30 | CAWSAIGRGTEAFF | TGTGCCTGGAGTGCAATAGGGAGGGGCACTGAAGCTTTCTTT
. | TRBJ2-5 | . | TRBV3-1/TRBV3-2 | CASSQVVGNLETQYF | TGTGCCAGCAGCCAAGTGGTCGGTAATCTGGAGACCCAGTACTTC
. | TRBJ1-5 | TRBD1 | TRBV28 | CASSQGARPQHF | TGTGCCAGCAGCCAGGGGGCACGGCCCCAGCATTTT
. | TRBJ2-2 | TRBD2 | TRBV3-1/TRBV3-2 | CASSPLAGGSTGELFF | TGTGCCAGCAGCCCTTTAGCGGGAGGTTCCACCGGGGAGCTGTTTTTT
. | TRBJ2-5 | . | TRBV7-2 | CASSSDPQETQYF | TGTGCCAGCAGCTCGGACCCCCAAGAGACCCAGTACTTC
. | TRBJ1-3 | . | TRBV7-2 | CASSPDLVSGNTIYF | TGTGCCAGCAGCCCGGACCTGGTGTCTGGAAACACCATATATTTT
. | TRBJ2-1 | . | TRBV7-3 | CASSPGALLEQFF | TGTGCCAGCAGCCCCGGGGCCTTGCTAGAGCAGTTCTTC
. | TRBJ1-2 | TRBD1 | TRBV7-2 | CASSLGTGYGGYTF | TGTGCCAGCAGCCTAGGGACAGGGTACGGTGGCTACACCTTC
. | TRBJ2-1 | . | TRBV20-1 | CSAYLGPEQFF | TGCAGTGCCTACCTCGGACCTGAGCAGTTCTTC
. | TRBJ1-3 | TRBD1 | TRBV20-1 | CSASGQGSGNTIYF | TGCAGTGCTAGTGGACAGGGATCCGGAAACACCATATATTTT
few | TRBJ1-2 | TRBD1 | TRBV4-3 | CASSRRGGQGAGGYTF | TGCGCCAGCAGCCGTAGAGGCGGACAGGGGGCAGGCGGCTACACCTTC
once | TRBJ2-1 | TRBD1 | TRBV29-1 | CSGAGTGAYNEQFF | TGCAGCGGAGCCGGGACAGGGGCCTACAATGAGCAGTTCTTC
. | TRBJ2-1 | TRBD2 | TRBV5-6 | CASSSELAGGPYNEQFF | TGTGCCAGCAGCTCGGAACTAGCGGGAGGACCCTACAATGAGCAGTTCTTC
. | TRBJ1-2 | TRBD1 | TRBV27 | CASRMTGVDGYTF | TGTGCCAGCAGGATGACAGGGGTGGATGGCTACACCTTC
. | TRBJ1-5 | . | TRBV15 | CATSRDLVSLSNQPQHF | TGTGCCACCAGCAGAGATCTAGTCAGCTTGAGCAATCAGCCCCAGCATTTT
few | TRBJ1-3 | . | TRBV7-9 | CASSRSGNTIYF | TGTGCCAGCAGCCGCTCTGGAAACACCATATATTTT
once | TRBJ2-3 | TRBD1 | TRBV2 | CASSLGRGTDTQYF | TGTGCCAGCAGTCTGGGCAGGGGGACAGATACGCAGTATTTT
. | TRBJ2-5 | TRBD2 | TRBV19 | CASSMELAGWETQYF | TGTGCCAGTAGTATGGAGCTAGCGGGATGGGAGACCCAGTACTTC
once | TRBJ2-1 | TRBD2 | TRBV5-1 | CASSLTSGTNSYNEQFF | TGCGCCAGCAGCTTGACTAGCGGGACGAACTCCTACAATGAGCAGTTCTTC
. | TRBJ2-3 | . | TRBV9 | CASSHGGPEDTQYF | TGTGCCAGCAGCCACGGGGGGCCGGAAGATACGCAGTATTTT
. | TRBJ2-7 | . | TRBV27 | CASSPIKAPEQYF | TGTGCCAGCAGTCCTATTAAGGCCCCCGAGCAGTACTTC
. | TRBJ1-5 | . | TRBV19 | CASSIGDYPSGQPQHF | TGTGCCAGTAGTATAGGCGACTACCCCAGCGGTCAGCCCCAGCATTTT
. | TRBJ1-1 | . | TRBV28 | CASTPGGEMNTEAFF | TGTGCCAGCACCCCCGGCGGGGAGATGAACACTGAAGCTTTCTTT
. | TRBJ1-3 | . | TRBV19 | CASASGQRTGNTIYF | TGTGCCAGTGCTTCTGGACAGCGAACTGGAAACACCATATATTTT
. | TRBJ1-1 | . | TRBV18 | CASSQRGGENTEAFF | TGTGCCAGCTCACAGCGGGGGGGCGAGAACACTGAAGCTTTCTTT
once | TRBJ1-6 | . | TRBV6-5 | CAGSPGGDSPLHF | TGTGCCGGATCCCCGGGGGGCGATTCACCCCTCCACTTT
. | TRBJ2-3 | TRBD2 | TRBV7-2 | CASSLGTSGFTDTQYF | TGTGCCAGCAGCTTAGGGACTAGCGGGTTCACAGATACGCAGTATTTT
. | TRBJ2-7 | . | TRBV14 | CASSPREVTYEQYF | TGTGCCAGCAGCCCTCGGGAAGTAACCTACGAGCAGTACTTC
. | TRBJ1-1 | . | TRBV10-3 | CAISPSPTEAFF | TGTGCCATCTCACCCTCCCCAACTGAAGCTTTCTTT
few | TRBJ1-1 | . | TRBV27 | CASSLFGNTEAFF | TGTGCCAGCAGTTTATTCGGGAACACTGAAGCTTTCTTT
. | TRBJ2-7 | . | TRBV5-1 | CASTLGGVYEQYF | TGCGCCAGCACCCTGGGGGGTGTATACGAGCAGTACTTC
. | TRBJ1-2 | TRBD1 | TRBV18 | CASSPGQGRSNYGYTF | TGTGCCAGCTCACCAGGACAGGGGAGATCTAACTATGGCTACACCTTC